The following is a T cell receptor beta chain sequence with its context. The antigen is not known. The sample has other DNA sequences that encode this CDR3 too. The sample originates from a study of CD8+ T cells in alopecia areata. Study results and caveats: Scalp clonality and expanded CD8+ clones among the top 100 were significantly decreased by tofacitinib. For lesional scalp, especially alopecia totalis/universalis, clonality was higher than in normal scalp.

This sample's treatment: oral pan-JAK inhibitor, 5-10 mg twice daily. Those with alopecia areata gave lesional scalp punch biopsies and peripheral blood. RNA extraction was followed by reverse transcription into cDNA, which acted as the sequencing template. The protocol was immunoSEQ multiplex PCR, while the TCRdb copy is restricted to in-frame clones and leaves out a portion. The profile shows roughly 190,000 clones, around 56% of them singletons. The CDR3 loop spans 12 amino acids. V dropped 1 base and J dropped 4 bases, with 5 bases sitting between them. Germline assignment: CDR1 SQVTM and CDR2 ANQGSEA.

Specimen: CD4+ T cells sorted from blood, collected at week 4, from a patient treated with tofacitinib. This sequence joins TRBV29-1 and TRBJ1-3; D gene ambiguous. The origin of this receptor is a human donor with alopecia areata. The CDR3 region has the DNA TGCAGCGTTGAAGGTGTGGGAAACACCATATATTTT. This sequence encodes CSVEGVGNTIYF. Drawing the rest from reference TRBV29-1 and TRBJ1-3, the complete variable domain is SAVISQKPSRDICQRGTSLTIQCQVDSQVTMMFWYRQQPGQSLTLIATANQGSEATYESGFVIDKFPISRPNLTFSTLTVSNMSPEDSSIYLCSVEGVGNTIYFGEGSWLTVV.